In this sample, the clone carrying this TCR beta chain turned up a few times. Its target is not known. The CDR3 runs 16 residues. V trimming: 3 bases; J trimming: 3 bases; junction bases outside the gene matches: 6. Germline-derived CDR1 and CDR2 are MRHNA and SNTAGT. This record comes from a study of cytomegalovirus exposure and HLA in healthy donors. 13 Jbeta primers and 60 Vbeta primers were used for the PCR. Sequencing was performed with immunoSEQ multiplex PCR; in TCRdb, only in-frame clones are kept and a portion is missing. Among about 140,000 clones listed, about 83% were seen once. Study-wide findings and caveats: Later genetic work tied a missense DCLRE1C variant to beta-chain V and J trimming.

The chain joins TRBV6-4 to TRBJ2-7; 12 bases align to TRBD2. The origin of this receptor is a woman under 40 in good health and CMV-seronegative. The sequencing input was PBMCs. The CDR3 DNA reads as TGTGCCAGCAGTGAGTTAGGACTAGCGGGAAACTACGAGCAGTACTTC. It is translated as CASSELGLAGNYEQYF.